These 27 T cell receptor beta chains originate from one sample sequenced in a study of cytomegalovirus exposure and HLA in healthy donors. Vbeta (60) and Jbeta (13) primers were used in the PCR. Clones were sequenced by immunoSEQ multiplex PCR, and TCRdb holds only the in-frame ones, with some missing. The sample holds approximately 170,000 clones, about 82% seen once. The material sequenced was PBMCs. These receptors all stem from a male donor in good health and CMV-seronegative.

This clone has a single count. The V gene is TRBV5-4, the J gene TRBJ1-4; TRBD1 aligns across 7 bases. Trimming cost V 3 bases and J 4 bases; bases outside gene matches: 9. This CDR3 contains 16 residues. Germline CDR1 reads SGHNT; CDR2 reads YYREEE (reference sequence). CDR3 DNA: TGTGCCAGCAGCTCAGCCGGGACAGCGAATAATGAAAAACTGTTTTTT. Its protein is CASSSAGTANNEKLFF.

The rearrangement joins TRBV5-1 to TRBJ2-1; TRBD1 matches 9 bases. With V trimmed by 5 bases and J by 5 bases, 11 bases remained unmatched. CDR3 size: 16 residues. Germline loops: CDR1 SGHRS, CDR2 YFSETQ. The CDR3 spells CASSQGGTGINNEQFF. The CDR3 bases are TGCGCCAGCAGTCAAGGAGGGACAGGGATTAACAATGAGCAGTTCTTC.

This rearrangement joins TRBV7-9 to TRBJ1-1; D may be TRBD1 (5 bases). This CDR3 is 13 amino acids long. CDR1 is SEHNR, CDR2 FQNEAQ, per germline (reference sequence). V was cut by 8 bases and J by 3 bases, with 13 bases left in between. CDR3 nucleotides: TGTGCCAGCGGGAGGGGAAAGGACACTGAAGCTTTCTTT. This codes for CASGRGKDTEAFF.

CDR3 protein: CASSGSGGYSYEQYF. The CDR3 nucleotides read TGTGCCAGCAGCGGCAGCGGGGGGTACTCCTACGAGCAGTACTTC. The rearrangement links TRBV7-2 to TRBJ2-7; 9 bases agree with TRBD2. V lost 5 bases to trimming and J lost 0 bases; unmatched junction nucleotides: 5. The CDR3 loop spans 15 amino acids. The germline V gene encodes CDR1 SGHTA and CDR2 FQGNSA.

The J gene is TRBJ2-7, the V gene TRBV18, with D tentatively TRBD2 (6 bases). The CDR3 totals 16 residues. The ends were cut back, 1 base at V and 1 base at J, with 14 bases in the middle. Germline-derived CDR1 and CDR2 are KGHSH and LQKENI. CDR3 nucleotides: TGTGCCAGCTCACCACGCTACGGGACTCAGTCCTACGAGCAGTACTTC. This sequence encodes CASSPRYGTQSYEQYF. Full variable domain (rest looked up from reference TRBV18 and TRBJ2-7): NAGVMQNPRHLVRRRGQEARLRCSPMKGHSHVYWYRQLPEEGLKFMVYLQKENIIDESGMPKERFSAEFPKEGPSILRIQQVVRGDSAAYFCASSPRYGTQSYEQYFGPGTRLTVT.

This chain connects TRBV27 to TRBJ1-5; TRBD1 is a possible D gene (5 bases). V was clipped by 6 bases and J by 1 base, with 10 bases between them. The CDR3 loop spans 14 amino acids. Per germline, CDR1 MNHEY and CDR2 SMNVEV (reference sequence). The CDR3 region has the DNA TGTGCCAGCAGGGGGGGGGAAAGCAATCAGCCCCAGCATTTT. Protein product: CASRGGESNQPQHF.

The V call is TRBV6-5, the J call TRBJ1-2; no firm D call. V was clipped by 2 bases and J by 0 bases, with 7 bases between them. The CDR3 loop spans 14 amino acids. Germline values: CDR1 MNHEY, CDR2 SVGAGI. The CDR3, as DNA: TGTGCCAGCAGTTACACCAGGTCTAACTATGGCTACACCTTC. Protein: CASSYTRSNYGYTF.

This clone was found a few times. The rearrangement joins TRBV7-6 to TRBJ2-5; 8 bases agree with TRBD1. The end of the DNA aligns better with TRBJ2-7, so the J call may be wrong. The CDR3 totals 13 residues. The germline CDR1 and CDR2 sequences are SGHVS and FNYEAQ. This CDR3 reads CASSTGGVYEQYF. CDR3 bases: TGTGCCAGCAGCACAGGGGGTGTCTACGAGCAGTACTTC.

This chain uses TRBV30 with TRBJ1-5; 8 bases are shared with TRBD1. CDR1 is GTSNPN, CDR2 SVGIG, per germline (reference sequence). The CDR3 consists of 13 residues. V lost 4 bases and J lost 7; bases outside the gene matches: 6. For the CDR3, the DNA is TGTGCCTGGAAGGACAGGGACCGCCAGCCCCAGCATTTT. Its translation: CAWKDRDRQPQHF. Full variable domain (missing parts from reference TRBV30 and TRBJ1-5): SQTIHQWPATLVQPVGSPLSLECTVEGTSNPNLYWYRQAAGRGLQLLFYSVGIGQISSEVPQNLSASRPQDRQFILSSKKLLLSDSGFYLCAWKDRDRQPQHFGDGTRLSIL.

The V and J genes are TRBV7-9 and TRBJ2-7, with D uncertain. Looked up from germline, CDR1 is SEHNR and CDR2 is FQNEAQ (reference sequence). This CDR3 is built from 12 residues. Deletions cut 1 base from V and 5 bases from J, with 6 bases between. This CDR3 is CASSLDPDEQYF. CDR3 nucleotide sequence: TGTGCCAGCAGCTTAGACCCGGACGAGCAGTACTTC.

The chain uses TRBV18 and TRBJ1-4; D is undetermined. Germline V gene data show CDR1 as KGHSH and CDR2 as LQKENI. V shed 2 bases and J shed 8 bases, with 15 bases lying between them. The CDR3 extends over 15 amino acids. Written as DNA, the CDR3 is TGTGCCAGCTCACCATTTCGCGGGGATGGGGAAAAACTGTTTTTT. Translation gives CASSPFRGDGEKLFF.

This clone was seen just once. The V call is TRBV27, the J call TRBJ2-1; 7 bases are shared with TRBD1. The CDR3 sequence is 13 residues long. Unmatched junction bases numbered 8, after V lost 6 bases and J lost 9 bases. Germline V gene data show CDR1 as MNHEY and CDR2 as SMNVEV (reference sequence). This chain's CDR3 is CASSRAGGGEQFF. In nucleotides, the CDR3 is TGTGCCAGCAGCCGCGCAGGGGGTGGTGAGCAGTTCTTC.

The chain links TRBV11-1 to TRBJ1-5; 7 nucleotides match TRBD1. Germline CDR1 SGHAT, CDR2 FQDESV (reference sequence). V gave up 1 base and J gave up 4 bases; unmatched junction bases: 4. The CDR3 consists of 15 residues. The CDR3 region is CASSLEPGGNQPQHF. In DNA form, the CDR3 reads TGTGCCAGCAGCTTAGAACCAGGGGGTAATCAGCCCCAGCATTTT.

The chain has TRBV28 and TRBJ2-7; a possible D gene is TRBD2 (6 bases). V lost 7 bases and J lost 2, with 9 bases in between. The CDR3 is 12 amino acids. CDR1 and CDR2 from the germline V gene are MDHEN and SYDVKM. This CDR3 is CASTGGPYEQYF. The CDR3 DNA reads TGTGCCAGCACCGGGGGACCCTACGAGCAGTACTTC.

The chain's CDR3 is CASRGTGLNTEAFF. CDR3 in DNA: TGTGCCAGCAGGGGGACAGGCTTGAACACTGAAGCTTTCTTT. The rearrangement links TRBV6-1 to TRBJ1-1, with 8 bases matching TRBD1. V lost 6 bases to trimming and J lost 0 bases; unmatched junction nucleotides: 3. Per germline, CDR1 MNHNS and CDR2 SASEGT. The length of the CDR3 is 14 residues.

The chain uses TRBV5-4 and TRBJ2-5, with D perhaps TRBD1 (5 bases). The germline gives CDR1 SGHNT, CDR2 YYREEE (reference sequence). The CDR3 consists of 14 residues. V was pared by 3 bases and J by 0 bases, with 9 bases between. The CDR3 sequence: CASSSTGDQETQYF. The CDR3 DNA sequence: TGTGCCAGCAGCTCCACAGGCGACCAAGAGACCCAGTACTTC.

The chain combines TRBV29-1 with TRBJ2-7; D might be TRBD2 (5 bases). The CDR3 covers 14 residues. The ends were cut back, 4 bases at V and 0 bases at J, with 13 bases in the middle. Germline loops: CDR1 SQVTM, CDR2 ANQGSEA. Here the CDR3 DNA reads TGCAGCGTTGGGGAGTCGGGCAGCTCCTACGAGCAGTACTTC. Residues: CSVGESGSSYEQYF.

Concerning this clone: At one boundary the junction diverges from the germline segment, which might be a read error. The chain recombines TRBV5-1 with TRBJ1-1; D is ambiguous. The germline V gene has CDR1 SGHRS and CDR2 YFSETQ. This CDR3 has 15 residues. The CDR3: CASSLVGRLNPEAFF. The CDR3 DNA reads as TGCGCCAGCAGCTTGGTAGGCAGGCTGAACCCTGAAGCTTTCTTT.

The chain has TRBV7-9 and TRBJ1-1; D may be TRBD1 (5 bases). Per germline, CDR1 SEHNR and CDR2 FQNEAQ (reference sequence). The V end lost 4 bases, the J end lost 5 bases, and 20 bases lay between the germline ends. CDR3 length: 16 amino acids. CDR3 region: CASSSQGGFGGTEAFF. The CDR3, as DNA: TGTGCCAGCAGCTCTCAGGGTGGTTTTGGGGGGACTGAAGCTTTCTTT.

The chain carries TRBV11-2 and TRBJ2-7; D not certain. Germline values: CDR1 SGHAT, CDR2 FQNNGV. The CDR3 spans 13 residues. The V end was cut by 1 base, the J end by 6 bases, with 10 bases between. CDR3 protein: CASSLAARGEQYF. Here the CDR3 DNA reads TGTGCCAGCAGCTTAGCGGCTAGAGGCGAGCAGTACTTC.

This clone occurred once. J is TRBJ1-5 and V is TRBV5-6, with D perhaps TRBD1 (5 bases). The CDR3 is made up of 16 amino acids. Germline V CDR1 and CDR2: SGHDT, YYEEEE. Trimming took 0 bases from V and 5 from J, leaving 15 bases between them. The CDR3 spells CASSLAGGMGHQPQHF. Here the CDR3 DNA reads TGTGCCAGCAGCTTGGCCGGGGGAATGGGCCATCAGCCCCAGCATTTT.

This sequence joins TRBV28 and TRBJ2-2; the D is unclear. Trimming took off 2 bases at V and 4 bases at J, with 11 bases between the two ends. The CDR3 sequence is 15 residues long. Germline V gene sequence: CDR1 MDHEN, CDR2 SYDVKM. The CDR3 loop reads CASSLVKEATGELFF. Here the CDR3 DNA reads TGTGCCAGCAGTTTAGTCAAAGAAGCCACCGGGGAGCTGTTTTTT.

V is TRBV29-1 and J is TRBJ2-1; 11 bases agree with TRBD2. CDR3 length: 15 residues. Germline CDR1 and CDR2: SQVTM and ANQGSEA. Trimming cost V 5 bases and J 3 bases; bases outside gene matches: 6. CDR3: CSVTTGTSGYNEQFF. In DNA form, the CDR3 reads TGCAGCGTTACCACCGGGACTAGCGGCTACAATGAGCAGTTCTTC.

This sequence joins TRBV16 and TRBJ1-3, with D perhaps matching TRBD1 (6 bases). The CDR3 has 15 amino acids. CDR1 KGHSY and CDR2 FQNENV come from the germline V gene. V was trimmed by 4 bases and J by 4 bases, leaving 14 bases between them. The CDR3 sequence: CASSPLRGRGNTIYF. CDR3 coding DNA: TGTGCCAGCAGCCCTCTGCGGGGGCGAGGAAACACCATATATTTT. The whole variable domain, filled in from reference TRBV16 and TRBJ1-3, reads GEEVAQTPKHLVRGEGQKAKLYCAPIKGHSYVFWYQQVLKNEFKFLISFQNENVFDETGMPKERFSAKCLPNSPCSLEIQATKLEDSAVYFCASSPLRGRGNTIYFGEGSWLTVV.

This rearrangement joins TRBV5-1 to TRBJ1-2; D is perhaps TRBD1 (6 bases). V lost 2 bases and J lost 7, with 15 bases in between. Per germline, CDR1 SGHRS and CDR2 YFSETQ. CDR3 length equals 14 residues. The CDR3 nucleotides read TGCGCCAGCAGCTTAGATCCAGGGGAACGTGGCTACACCTTC. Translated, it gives CASSLDPGERGYTF.

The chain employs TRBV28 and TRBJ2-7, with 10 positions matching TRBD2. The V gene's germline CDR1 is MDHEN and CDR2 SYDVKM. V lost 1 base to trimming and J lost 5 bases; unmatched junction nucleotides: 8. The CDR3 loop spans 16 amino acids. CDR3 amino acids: CASSLLRLAGKNEQYF. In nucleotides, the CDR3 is TGTGCCAGCAGTTTATTACGACTAGCGGGTAAGAACGAGCAGTACTTC.

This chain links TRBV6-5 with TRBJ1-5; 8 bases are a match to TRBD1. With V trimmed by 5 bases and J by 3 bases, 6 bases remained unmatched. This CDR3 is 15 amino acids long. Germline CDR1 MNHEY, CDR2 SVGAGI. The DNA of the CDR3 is TGTGCCAGCAGTCAACAGGGGGGGTACAATCAGCCCCAGCATTTT. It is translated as CASSQQGGYNQPQHF.